This T cell receptor (beta chain) was sequenced in a study of cytotoxic CD8 clonotypes in ibrutinib-treated CLL. Worth noting for this clone: What it binds is not known.

Study-level results: Sampling time points were not equivalent between sustained-remission and progressing patients. Under treatment, the uncommon public clonotypes either contracted or remained stable.

Measured with immunoSEQ multiplex PCR; TCRdb has only the in-frame clones, and not every one. Among nearly 100,000 clones listed, approximately 80% were seen once. Sequencing was performed on PBMCs, taken after 12 months of ibrutinib treatment. The sequence was collected from a human donor with chronic lymphocytic leukemia.

This CDR3 reads CASSADGQNSPLHF. In nucleotides, the CDR3 is TGTGCCAGCAGCGCCGACGGGCAGAATTCACCCCTCCACTTT. The chain employs TRBV9 and TRBJ1-6; D ambiguous. V shed 3 bases and J shed 7 bases, with 11 bases lying between them. Germline V lookup: CDR1 SGDLS, CDR2 YYNGEE. The CDR3 loop spans 14 amino acids.